The sequence of this T cell receptor beta chain was determined in a study of T-cell reconstitution after alpha-beta-depleted transplantation in children. This sample's TCRbeta library carried unique molecular identifier barcodes. One entry per CDR3 protein, called by TCRdb with MiXCR from the PCR reads. The profile shows a few hundred thousand distinct CDR3 sequences, 8% to 9.5% of them singletons. The ends were cut back, 6 bases at V and 5 bases at J, with 7 bases in the middle. CDR3 size: 11 residues. CDR1 is MNHEY and CDR2 is SVGEGT in the germline V gene. This clonotype occurred many times. The sequenced sample was PBMCs from the stem cell graft donor, obtained from the stem cell graft. The TCR originated in a human donor who donated a stem cell graft to a child with acute lymphoblastic leukemia. This sequence joins TRBV6-2 or TRBV6-3 and TRBJ1-1; D may be TRBD1 (5 bases). The CDR3 protein is CASRGVTEAFF. The CDR3 coding sequence is TGTGCCAGCAGGGGGGTAACTGAAGCTTTCTTT.